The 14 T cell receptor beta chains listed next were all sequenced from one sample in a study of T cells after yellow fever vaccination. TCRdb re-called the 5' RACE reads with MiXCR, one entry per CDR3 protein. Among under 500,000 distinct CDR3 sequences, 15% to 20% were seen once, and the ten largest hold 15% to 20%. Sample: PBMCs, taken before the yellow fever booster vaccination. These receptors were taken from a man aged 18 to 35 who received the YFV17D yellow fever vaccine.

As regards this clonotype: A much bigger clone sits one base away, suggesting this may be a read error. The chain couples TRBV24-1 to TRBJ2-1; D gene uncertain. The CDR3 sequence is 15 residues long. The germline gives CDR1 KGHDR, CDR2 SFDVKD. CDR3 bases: TGTGCCACCAGTGATTTTAGACATCCCTACACTGAGCAGTTCTTC. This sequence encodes CATSDFRHPYTEQFF.

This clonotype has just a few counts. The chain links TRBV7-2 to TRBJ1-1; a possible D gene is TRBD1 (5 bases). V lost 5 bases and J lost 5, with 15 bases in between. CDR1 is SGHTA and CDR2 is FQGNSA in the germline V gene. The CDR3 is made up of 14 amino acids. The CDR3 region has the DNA TGTGCCAGCAGCCCCCGGGGGGGTCGGACTGAAGCTTTCTTT. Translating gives CASSPRGGRTEAFF.

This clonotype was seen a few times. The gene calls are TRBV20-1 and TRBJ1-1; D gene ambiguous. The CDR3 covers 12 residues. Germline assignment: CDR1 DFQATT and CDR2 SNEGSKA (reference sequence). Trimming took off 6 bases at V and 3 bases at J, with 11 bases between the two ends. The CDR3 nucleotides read TGCAGTGCCCTCACAGACGACACTGAAGCTTTCTTT. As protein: CSALTDDTEAFF.

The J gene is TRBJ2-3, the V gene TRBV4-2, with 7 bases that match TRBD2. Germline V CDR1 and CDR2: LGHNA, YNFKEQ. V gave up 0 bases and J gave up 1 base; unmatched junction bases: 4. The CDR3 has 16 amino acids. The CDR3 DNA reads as TGTGCCAGCAGCCAAGAACGGCTAGCGGGCACAGATACGCAGTATTTT. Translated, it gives CASSQERLAGTDTQYF.

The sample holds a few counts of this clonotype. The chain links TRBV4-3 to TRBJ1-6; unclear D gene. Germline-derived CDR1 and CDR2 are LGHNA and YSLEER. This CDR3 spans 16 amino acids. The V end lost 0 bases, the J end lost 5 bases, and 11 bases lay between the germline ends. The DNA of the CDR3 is TGCGCCAGCAGCCAAGATCGTAGAGGGAATAATTCACCCCTCCACTTT. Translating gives CASSQDRRGNNSPLHF.

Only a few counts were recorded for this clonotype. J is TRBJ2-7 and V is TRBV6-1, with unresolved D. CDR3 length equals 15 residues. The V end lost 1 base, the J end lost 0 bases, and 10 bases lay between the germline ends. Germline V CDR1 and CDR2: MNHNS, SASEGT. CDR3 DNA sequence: TGTGCCAGCAGTGAAGTGGCAGAGAGCTCCTACGAGCAGTACGTC. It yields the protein CASSEVAESSYEQYV.

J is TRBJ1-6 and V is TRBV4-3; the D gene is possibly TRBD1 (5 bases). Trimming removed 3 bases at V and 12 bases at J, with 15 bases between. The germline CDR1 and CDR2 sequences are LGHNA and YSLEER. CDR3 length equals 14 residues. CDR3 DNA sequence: TGCGCCAGCAGCCAGATGGACGGCCAGGGACCCCTCCACTTT. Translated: CASSQMDGQGPLHF.

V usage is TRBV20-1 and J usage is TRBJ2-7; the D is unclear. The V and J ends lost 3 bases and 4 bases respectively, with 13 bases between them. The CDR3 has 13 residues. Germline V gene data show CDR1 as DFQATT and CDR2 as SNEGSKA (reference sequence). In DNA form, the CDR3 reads TGCAGTGCTAGCGACTCAGCCCAGTACGAGCAGTACGTC. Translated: CSASDSAQYEQYV.

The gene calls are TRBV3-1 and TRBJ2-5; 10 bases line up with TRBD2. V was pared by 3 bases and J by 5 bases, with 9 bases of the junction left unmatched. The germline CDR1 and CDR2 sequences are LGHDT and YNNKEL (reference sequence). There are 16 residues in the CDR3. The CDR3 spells CASSHLSGGAPETQYF. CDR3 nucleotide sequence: TGTGCCAGCAGCCACCTAAGCGGGGGGGCCCCGGAGACCCAGTACTTC.

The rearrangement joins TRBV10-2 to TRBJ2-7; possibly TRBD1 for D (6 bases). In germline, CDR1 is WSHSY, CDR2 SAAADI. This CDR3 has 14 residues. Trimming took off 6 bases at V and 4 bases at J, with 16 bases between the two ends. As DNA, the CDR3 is TGCGCCAGCAGCCCGACCGGGACAACTTACGAGCAGTACTTC. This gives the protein CASSPTGTTYEQYF.

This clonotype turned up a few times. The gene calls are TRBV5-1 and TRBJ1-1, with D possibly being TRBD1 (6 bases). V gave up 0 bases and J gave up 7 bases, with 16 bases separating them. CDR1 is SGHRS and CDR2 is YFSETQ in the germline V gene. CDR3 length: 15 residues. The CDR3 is CASSLESSGGSEAFF. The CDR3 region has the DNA TGCGCCAGCAGCTTGGAATCGTCGGGGGGCAGTGAAGCTTTCTTT.

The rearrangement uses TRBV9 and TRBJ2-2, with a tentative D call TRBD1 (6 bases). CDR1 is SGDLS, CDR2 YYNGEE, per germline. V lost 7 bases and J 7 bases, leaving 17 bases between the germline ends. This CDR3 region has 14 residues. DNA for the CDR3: TGTGCCAGCCATCCTGGGGGCTTCAGCGGGGAGCTGTTTTTT. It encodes CASHPGGFSGELFF.

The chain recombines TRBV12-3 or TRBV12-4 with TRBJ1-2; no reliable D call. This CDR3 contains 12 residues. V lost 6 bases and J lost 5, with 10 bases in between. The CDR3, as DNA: TGTGCCAGCAGGGAGAGTAGATATGGCTACACCTTC. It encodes CASRESRYGYTF.

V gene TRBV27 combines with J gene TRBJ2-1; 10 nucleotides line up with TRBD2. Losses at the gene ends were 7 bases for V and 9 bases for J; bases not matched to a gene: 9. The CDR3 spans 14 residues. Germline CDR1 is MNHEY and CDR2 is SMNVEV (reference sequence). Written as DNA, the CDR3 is TGTGCCAGCACGGTGCTAGCGGGGGATCGTGAGCAGTTCTTC. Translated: CASTVLAGDREQFF.